Listed below are T cell receptor beta chains from one sample, sequenced in a study of T cell responses to AZD1222 COVID-19 vaccine. Produced via immunoSEQ multiplex PCR; TCRdb's table is partial and in-frame only. Of 110,000 to 150,000 clones listed, roughly nine tenths are singletons. Specimen: peripheral blood, collected on day 0 of AZD1222 vaccination. Receptors were obtained from an adult in good health. Each CDR3 is given with its conserved first and last residue. A D gene is named only where the DNA matches it firmly. A row's size may be missing; if present it is once, few, many or a size class.

clone_size	d_call	v_call	j_call	cdr3_aa	cdr3_nt
once	TRBD2	TRBV5-1	TRBJ2-3	CASSLVAGAADTQYF	TGCGCCAGCAGCTTGGTAGCGGGGGCGGCAGATACGCAGTATTTT
-	-	TRBV7-3	TRBJ1-1	CASSLMPPGPGIPVLF	TGTGCCAGCAGCTTAATGCCCCCAGGGCCGGGTATCCCCGTTCTCTTT
-	TRBD1	TRBV4-1	TRBJ2-7	CASSQLTGISSYEQYF	TGCGCCAGCAGCCAACTGACAGGGATAAGCTCCTACGAGCAGTACTTC
-	-	TRBV6-5	TRBJ1-5	CATAGDSNQPQHF	TGTGCCACGGCGGGGGACAGCAATCAGCCCCAGCATTTT
-	-	TRBV15	TRBJ2-1	CATSRDLPTGQFF	TGTGCCACCAGCAGAGATCTACCGACAGGGCAGTTCTTC
-	TRBD1	TRBV4-2	TRBJ2-1	CASSPERTGGMNEQFF	TGTGCCAGCAGCCCAGAGAGGACAGGGGGGATGAATGAGCAGTTCTTC
-	TRBD2	TRBV28	TRBJ2-1	CASTPRVSGRRFYNEQFF	TGTGCCAGCACCCCCAGGGTGAGCGGGAGGCGGTTCTACAATGAGCAGTTCTTC
-	-	TRBV27	TRBJ2-1	CASSVRTASSYNEQFF	TGTGCCAGCAGTGTGCGGACGGCCAGCTCCTACAATGAGCAGTTCTTC
once	TRBD1	TRBV19	TRBJ1-1	CASSTAGGTEAFF	TGTGCCAGTAGTACAGCAGGGGGTACTGAAGCTTTCTTT
few	TRBD1	TRBV9	TRBJ1-1	CASSVTDRVGTEAFF	TGTGCCAGCAGCGTAACCGACAGGGTAGGCACTGAAGCTTTCTTT
-	TRBD2	TRBV5-1	TRBJ2-1	CASSLAGGRGWNEQFF	TGCGCCAGCAGCTTGGCTGGCGGGAGGGGATGGAATGAGCAGTTCTTC
-	-	TRBV7-9	TRBJ1-1	CASSLGVGGAGKNTEAFF	TGTGCCAGCAGCTTAGGAGTCGGGGGCGCGGGTAAAAACACTGAAGCTTTCTTT
-	-	TRBV30	TRBJ1-2	CAWSPQGGGYGYTF	TGTGCCTGGAGTCCCCAGGGAGGGGGCTATGGCTACACCTTC
-	TRBD2	TRBV20-1	TRBJ2-3	CSASISSGRTDTQYF	TGCAGTGCTAGTATTTCTAGCGGGAGAACAGATACGCAGTATTTT
-	TRBD1	TRBV9	TRBJ1-3	CASSVGAGGTSGNTIYF	TGTGCCAGCAGCGTAGGGGCAGGGGGGACCTCTGGAAACACCATATATTTT
-	-	TRBV29-1	TRBJ1-5	CSVAGTSNQPQHF	TGCAGCGTTGCCGGGACCTCCAATCAGCCCCAGCATTTT
-	TRBD1	TRBV19	TRBJ1-5	CASSINRGRGKPQHF	TGTGCCAGTAGTATCAACAGGGGGCGCGGAAAGCCCCAGCATTTT
-	-	TRBV28	TRBJ1-2	CAISGVESYGYTF	TGTGCAATAAGCGGGGTTGAGAGCTATGGCTACACCTTC
once	-	TRBV21-1	TRBJ2-7	CASSKYRREYEQYF	TGTGCCAGCAGCAAATACAGGCGGGAGTACGAGCAGTACTTC
-	TRBD2	TRBV5-1	TRBJ2-5	CASSPRDYQGTQYF	TGCGCCAGCAGCCCCCGGGACTATCAAGGGACCCAGTACTTC
-	TRBD1	TRBV5-1	TRBJ2-1	CASSFGDRGTNEQFF	TGCGCCAGCAGCTTTGGGGACAGGGGGACGAATGAGCAGTTCTTC
-	-	TRBV30	TRBJ1-6	CAWRGQLYNSPLHF	TGTGCCTGGAGAGGACAGCTGTATAATTCACCCCTCCACTTT
-	-	TRBV29-1	TRBJ1-1	CSVGVVMNTEAFF	TGCAGCGTTGGGGTTGTTATGAACACTGAAGCTTTCTTT
once	-	TRBV4-2	TRBJ2-1	CASSQDYFGGGPNEQFF	TGTGCCAGCAGCCAAGACTATTTCGGAGGAGGCCCCAATGAGCAGTTCTTC